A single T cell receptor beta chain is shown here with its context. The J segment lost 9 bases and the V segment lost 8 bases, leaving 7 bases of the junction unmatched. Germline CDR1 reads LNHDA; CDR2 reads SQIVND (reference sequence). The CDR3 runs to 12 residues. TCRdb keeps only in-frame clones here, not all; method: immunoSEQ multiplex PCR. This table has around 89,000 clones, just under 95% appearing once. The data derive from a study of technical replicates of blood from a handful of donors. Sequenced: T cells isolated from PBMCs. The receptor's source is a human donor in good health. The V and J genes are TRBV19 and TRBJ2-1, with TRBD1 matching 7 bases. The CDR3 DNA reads TGTGCCAGTCAGGGGGTTTTGAGTGAGCAGTTCTTC. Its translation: CASQGVLSEQFF.